This is a list of T cell receptor beta chains from one sample in a study of identical twins. TCRdb reanalysed the 5' RACE reads using MiXCR and keeps one entry per CDR3 protein. The sample yields 1.5 million or so distinct CDR3 sequences, about 32% seen once. The sample was cord blood. These receptors were taken from a newborn girl in good health. The CDR3 runs from the conserved cysteine through the conserved F or W. D genes are given only for firm matches. Only some rows state a clone size, as once, few, many or a class for expanded clones.

V	D	size	J	DNA	CDR3
TRBV10-3	TRBD1	many	TRBJ1-2	TGTGCCATCAGTGGGGCGGGACAGCTTAACTATGGCTACACCTTC	CAISGAGQLNYGYTF
TRBV2	NA	NA	TRBJ2-2	TGTGCCAGCAGTGAAGAAGGAAGACACACCGGGGAGCTGTTTTTT	CASSEEGRHTGELFF
TRBV24-1	TRBD2	many	TRBJ2-1	TGTGCCACCAGTGACTCAACTAGCGCCTCCTCCAATGAGCAGTTCTTC	CATSDSTSASSNEQFF
TRBV9	NA	NA	TRBJ2-7	TGTGCCAGCAGCGTACAGGTTACCTACAATGAGCAGTACTTC	CASSVQVTYNEQYF
TRBV7-2	TRBD2	NA	TRBJ2-7	TGTGCCAGCAGCATTAGCGGGGCAGCCTACGAGCAGTACTTC	CASSISGAAYEQYF
TRBV15	NA	NA	TRBJ1-1	TGTGCCACCAGCAGAGGGTTGGCGGGAGTGATCACTGAAGCTTTCTTT	CATSRGLAGVITEAFF
TRBV28	NA	NA	TRBJ2-1	TGTGCCAGCAGCCCTATGAGGGGGTTACAGTTCTTC	CASSPMRGLQFF
TRBV24-1	NA	few	TRBJ1-2	TGTGCCACCAGTGATTTGTGGAAGGACTATGGCTACACCTTC	CATSDLWKDYGYTF
TRBV10-3	TRBD2	NA	TRBJ2-3	TGTGCCATCGGCGGGACTAGCGGGGGCACCCTCACAGATACGCAGTATTTT	CAIGGTSGGTLTDTQYF
TRBV12-3/TRBV12-4	NA	few	TRBJ1-6	TGTGCCAGCAGTAACAGGGAGGATTCACCCCTCCACTTT	CASSNREDSPLHF
TRBV4-1	NA	few	TRBJ2-7	TGCGCCAGCAGCCAAGCTAGTCAGGCCTACGAGCAGTACTTC	CASSQASQAYEQYF
TRBV20-1	NA	NA	TRBJ2-5	TGCAGTGCTAGAACGGTACAATTGGATGAGCAGTACTTC	CSARTVQLDEQYF
TRBV6-7	NA	NA	TRBJ1-1	TGTGCCAGCAGTCCTCCCGTGGGCGGGATGAACACTGAAGCTTTCTTT	CASSPPVGGMNTEAFF
TRBV2	NA	many	TRBJ1-5	TGTGCCAGCAGTGAAACGGGACGGGATCAGCCCCAGCATTTT	CASSETGRDQPQHF
TRBV5-1	NA	few	TRBJ2-5	TGCGCCAGCAGCTTGATGGGCGACCAAGAGACCCAGTACTTC	CASSLMGDQETQYF
TRBV5-6	TRBD1	NA	TRBJ2-1	TGTGCCATCAGCTGGGACAGGGGCTACAATGAGCAGTTCTTC	CAISWDRGYNEQFF
TRBV7-9	NA	NA	TRBJ2-1	TGTGCCAGCAGCTTAGTGGCGAGGAACAATGAGCAGTTCTTC	CASSLVARNNEQFF
TRBV20-1	NA	few	TRBJ2-7	TGCAGTGCTAGCCCCCGGGGCGTGGGGTACGAGCAGTACTTC	CSASPRGVGYEQYF
TRBV6-5	NA	NA	TRBJ2-7	TGTGCCAGCAGTTTAATCCCGACTGGGGCCTCCTACGAGCAGTACTTC	CASSLIPTGASYEQYF
TRBV4-1	TRBD1	NA	TRBJ1-2	TGCGCCAGCAGCCAAGTAGTCAGGGACAGGGGGCGCAAGTCTGGCTACACCTTC	CASSQVVRDRGRKSGYTF
TRBV20-1	NA	many	TRBJ2-3	TGCAGTGCTAGAGATCCCCGGGGCACAGATACGCAGTATTTT	CSARDPRGTDTQYF
TRBV20-1	TRBD2	NA	TRBJ2-7	TGCAGTGCTAGAGACCTTCGGGGACTAGCGGGAGGGCCCTACGAGCAGTACTTC	CSARDLRGLAGGPYEQYF
TRBV20-1	NA	NA	TRBJ2-1	TGCAGTGCGGGCCTCAGCACAGATACGCAGTTCTTC	CSAGLSTDTQFF
TRBV5-6	TRBD1	NA	TRBJ2-3	TGTGCCAGCAGCTTGGGGGACAGGACGCAGTATTTT	CASSLGDRTQYF
TRBV9	TRBD1	NA	TRBJ1-2	TGTGCCAGCACCGCACTTCAGACAGGGACGGGCGGCTACACCTTC	CASTALQTGTGGYTF
TRBV12-3/TRBV12-4	NA	NA	TRBJ1-4	TGTGCCAGCATTCTAACCAGGGGAAAACTGTTTTTT	CASILTRGKLFF
TRBV12-3/TRBV12-4	TRBD2	NA	TRBJ2-1	TGTGCCAGCACTTCCAGCACTAGCGGGAGGGCCAATGAGCAGTTCTTC	CASTSSTSGRANEQFF
TRBV4-1	NA	few	TRBJ2-7	TGCGCCAGCAGCCAGGTTATGGTCACAACCGAGCAGTACTTC	CASSQVMVTTEQYF
TRBV28	TRBD1	once	TRBJ1-3	TGTGCCAGCAGTTTATCGGAGGGGGCGGGGGGAAACACCATATATTTT	CASSLSEGAGGNTIYF
TRBV20-1	TRBD2	NA	TRBJ2-1	TGCAGTGCTAATGGCGGGAGGGCCGACTATGAGCAGTTCTTC	CSANGGRADYEQFF
TRBV10-3	NA	few	TRBJ1-5	TGTGCCATCAGTGAGCGATGGGGGGAGGCGGGAGAGAATCAGCCCCAGCATTTT	CAISERWGEAGENQPQHF
TRBV7-9	NA	few	TRBJ1-5	TGTGCCAGCAGCTTAGCGCGTTACAGGGAGGAGGGCAATCAGCCCCAGCATTTT	CASSLARYREEGNQPQHF
TRBV27	TRBD1	many	TRBJ2-7	TGTGCCAGCAGCCAAGGACAGGGAAACTACGAGCAGTACTTC	CASSQGQGNYEQYF
TRBV28	TRBD1	NA	TRBJ1-5	TGTGCCAGCAGTTGGGACAGGGCTTTGAGAGGGATTTATCAGCCCCAGCATTTT	CASSWDRALRGIYQPQHF
TRBV6-5	TRBD2	NA	TRBJ2-3	TGTGCCAGCAGTTACGCTAGCGGGGTTTCAGATACGCAGTATTTT	CASSYASGVSDTQYF
TRBV20-1	TRBD2	NA	TRBJ2-1	TGCAGTGCTCGAGACGGACTAGCGGGGGTAAGGTACTTCGATGAGCAGTTCTTC	CSARDGLAGVRYFDEQFF
TRBV5-1	TRBD1	NA	TRBJ2-5	TGCGCCAGCAGCACTTGCCCCACAGGGGGAGAGACCCAGTACTTC	CASSTCPTGGETQYF
TRBV20-1	TRBD1	few	TRBJ1-1	TGCAGTGCTAGCGGCAGGGGGTACACTGAAGCTTTCTTT	CSASGRGYTEAFF
TRBV6-2/TRBV6-3	NA	NA	TRBJ1-5	TGTGCCAGCAGTTACTCCCCTGGCAGTGGGCAGCCCCAGCATTTT	CASSYSPGSGQPQHF
TRBV15	TRBD2	few	TRBJ2-7	TGTGCCACCAGCAGAGATGCCCGCGGACTAGAGTCGTACGAGCAGTACTTC	CATSRDARGLESYEQYF
TRBV7-8	TRBD1	NA	TRBJ2-7	TGTGCCAGCAGCGTTGACAGGGGGCGCGAGCAGTACTTC	CASSVDRGREQYF
TRBV14	NA	few	TRBJ2-3	TGTGCCAGCAGCCAAGTGGGTAAGAGTACGCAGTATTTT	CASSQVGKSTQYF
TRBV13	NA	few	TRBJ2-3	TGTGCCAGCAGCGCAGGACTACTCACAGATACGCAGTATTTT	CASSAGLLTDTQYF
TRBV9	TRBD1	few	TRBJ1-1	TGTGCCAGCAGCGTAGAGGGACAGGGACGACACACTGAAGCTTTCTTT	CASSVEGQGRHTEAFF
TRBV7-2	TRBD2	many	TRBJ2-3	TGTGCCAGCAGCTTAGCCCCGGGACTAGCAACAGATACGCAGTATTTT	CASSLAPGLATDTQYF
TRBV5-1	TRBD1	NA	TRBJ2-7	TGCGCCAGCAGCTTCGGAAGTAACAGGGGTTCCTACGAGCAGTACTTC	CASSFGSNRGSYEQYF
TRBV6-4	TRBD1	few	TRBJ2-7	TGTGCCAGCAGTGACCACAGCCGGGACAGGGGGCGTTGTATAGAAGAGCAGTACTTC	CASSDHSRDRGRCIEEQYF
TRBV12-3/TRBV12-4	NA	few	TRBJ1-1	TGTGCCAGCAGCCACACTAACAGGATGAACACTGAAGCTTTCTTT	CASSHTNRMNTEAFF
TRBV28	NA	few	TRBJ1-5	TGTGCCAGCAGTGGAGACTGGACCTATCCGGGCAATCAGCCCCAGCATTTT	CASSGDWTYPGNQPQHF
TRBV9	TRBD2	NA	TRBJ2-7	TGTACCAGCAGCGTAGCCCCAGCGGGGGACGAGCAGTACTTC	CTSSVAPAGDEQYF
TRBV6-5	NA	few	TRBJ1-1	TGTGCCAGCAGTTTCCCTCAGGGGACTGAAGCTTTCTTT	CASSFPQGTEAFF
TRBV13	NA	many	TRBJ2-7	TGTGCCAGCAGCCCGCCGACGGGTTCCTACGAGCAGTACTTC	CASSPPTGSYEQYF
TRBV20-1	NA	NA	TRBJ2-7	TGCAGTGCTAGAGATCCAACCGGGCTAACCTACGAGCAGTACTTC	CSARDPTGLTYEQYF
TRBV5-1	TRBD2	few	TRBJ2-1	TGCGCCAGCAGCTTGGCCTTAGCGGGGGGTCATGAGCAGTTCTTC	CASSLALAGGHEQFF
TRBV4-1	NA	few	TRBJ1-6	TGTGCCAGCAGCCAAGAAGGGCAGGGTAATTCACCCCTCCACTTT	CASSQEGQGNSPLHF